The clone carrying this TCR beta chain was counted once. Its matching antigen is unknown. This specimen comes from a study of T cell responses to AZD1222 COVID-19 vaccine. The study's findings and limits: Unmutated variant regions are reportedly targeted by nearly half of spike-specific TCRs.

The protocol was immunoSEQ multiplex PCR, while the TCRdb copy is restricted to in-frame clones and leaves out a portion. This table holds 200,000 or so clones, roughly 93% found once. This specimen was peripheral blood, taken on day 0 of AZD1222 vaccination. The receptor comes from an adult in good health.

CDR3 nucleotide sequence: TGTGCCAGCAGCTCCTCAAGGGGGACAGGCACAGATACGCAGTATTTT. Residues: CASSSSRGTGTDTQYF. The V and J genes are TRBV5-6 and TRBJ2-3; TRBD1 matches 7 bases. The V gene's germline CDR1 is SGHDT and CDR2 YYEEEE. Trimming removed 3 bases from V and 1 base from J; junction bases left unmatched: 8. The CDR3 length is 16 residues.